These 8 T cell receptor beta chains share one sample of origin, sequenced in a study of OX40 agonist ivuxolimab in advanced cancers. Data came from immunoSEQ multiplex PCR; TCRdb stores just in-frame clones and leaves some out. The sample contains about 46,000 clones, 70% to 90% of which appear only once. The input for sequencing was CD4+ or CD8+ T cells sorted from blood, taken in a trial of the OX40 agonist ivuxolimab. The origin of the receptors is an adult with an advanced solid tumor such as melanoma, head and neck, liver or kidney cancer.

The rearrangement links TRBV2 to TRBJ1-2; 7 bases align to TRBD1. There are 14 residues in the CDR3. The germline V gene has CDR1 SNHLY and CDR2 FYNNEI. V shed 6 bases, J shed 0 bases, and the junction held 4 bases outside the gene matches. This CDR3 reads CASRQGLANYGYTF. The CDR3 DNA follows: TGTGCCAGCAGACAGGGGTTGGCTAACTATGGCTACACCTTC.

This chain's CDR3 is CASAPTGSYGYTF. The DNA of the CDR3 is TGTGCCAGCGCACCCACAGGGAGCTATGGCTACACCTTC. V and J are TRBV28 and TRBJ1-2; weak D call: TRBD1 (6 bases). The CDR3 loop spans 13 amino acids. Trimming removed 8 bases from V and 4 bases from J, with 14 bases in between. CDR1 is MDHEN, CDR2 SYDVKM, per germline.

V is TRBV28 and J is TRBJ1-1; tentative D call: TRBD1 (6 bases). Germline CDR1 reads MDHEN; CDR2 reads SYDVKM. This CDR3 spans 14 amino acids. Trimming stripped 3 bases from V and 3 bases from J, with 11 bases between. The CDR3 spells CASSLGAHYTEAFF. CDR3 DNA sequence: TGTGCCAGCAGTTTGGGGGCACACTACACTGAAGCTTTCTTT.

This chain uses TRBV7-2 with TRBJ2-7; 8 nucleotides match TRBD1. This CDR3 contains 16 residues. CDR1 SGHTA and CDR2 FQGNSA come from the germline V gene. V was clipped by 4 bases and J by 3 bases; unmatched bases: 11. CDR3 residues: CASSSLMGTGFYEQYF. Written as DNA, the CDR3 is TGTGCCAGCAGCTCTCTTATGGGGACAGGATTCTACGAGCAGTACTTC.

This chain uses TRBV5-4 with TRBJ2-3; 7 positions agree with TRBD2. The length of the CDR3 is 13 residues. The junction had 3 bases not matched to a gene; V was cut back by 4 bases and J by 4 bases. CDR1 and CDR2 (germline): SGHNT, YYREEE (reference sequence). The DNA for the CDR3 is TGTGCCAGCAGCACGCGGGAGTCAGATACGCAGTATTTT. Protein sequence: CASSTRESDTQYF.

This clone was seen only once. CDR3 protein: CASSLPGHFTDTQYF. The CDR3 coding sequence is TGTGCCAGCAGCCTCCCGGGACACTTCACAGATACGCAGTATTTT. V usage is TRBV5-4 and J usage is TRBJ2-3; D may be TRBD1 (6 bases). This CDR3 has 15 amino acids. The V end lost 4 bases, the J end lost 2 bases, and 14 bases lay between the germline ends. Germline CDR1 reads SGHNT; CDR2 reads YYREEE (reference sequence).

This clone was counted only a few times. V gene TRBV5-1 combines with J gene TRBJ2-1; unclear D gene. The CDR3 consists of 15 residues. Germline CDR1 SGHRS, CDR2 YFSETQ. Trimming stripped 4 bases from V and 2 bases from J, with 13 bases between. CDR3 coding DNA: TGCGCCAGCAGCCTGTTACCCTTAACCTACAATGAGCAGTTCTTC. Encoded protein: CASSLLPLTYNEQFF.

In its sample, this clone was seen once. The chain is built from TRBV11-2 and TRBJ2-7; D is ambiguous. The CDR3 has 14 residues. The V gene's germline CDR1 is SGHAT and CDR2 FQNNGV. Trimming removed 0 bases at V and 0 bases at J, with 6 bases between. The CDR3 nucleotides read TGTGCCAGCAGCTTAGAACCCAGCTCCTACGAGCAGTACTTC. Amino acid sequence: CASSLEPSSYEQYF.